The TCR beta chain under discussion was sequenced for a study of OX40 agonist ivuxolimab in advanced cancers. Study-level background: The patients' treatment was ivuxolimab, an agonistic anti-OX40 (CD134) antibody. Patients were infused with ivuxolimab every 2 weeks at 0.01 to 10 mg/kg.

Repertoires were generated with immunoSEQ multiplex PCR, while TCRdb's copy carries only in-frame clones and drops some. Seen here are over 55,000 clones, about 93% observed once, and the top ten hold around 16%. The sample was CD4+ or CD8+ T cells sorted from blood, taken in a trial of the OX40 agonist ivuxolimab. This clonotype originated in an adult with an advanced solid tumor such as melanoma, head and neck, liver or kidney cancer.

For the CDR3, the DNA is TGTGCCAGCAGCCTAGACGTCGGTCCTGGCACAGATACGCAGTATTTT. Translation: CASSLDVGPGTDTQYF. V and J are TRBV7-2 and TRBJ2-3; D is uncertain. Trimming left V 5 bases short and J 1 base short, with 16 bases between. The V gene's germline CDR1 is SGHTA and CDR2 FQGNSA. This CDR3 is 16 amino acids long.